The source of this T cell receptor beta chain is a study of T-cell memory formation after mild COVID-19. Study-wide background: TCR clusters showed largely donor specificity.

This clonotype was seen ten or more times. This CDR3 comprises 15 residues. Germline CDR1 is SGHRS and CDR2 is YFSETQ. V lost 0 bases to trimming and J lost 3 bases; unmatched junction nucleotides: 5. Constant-segment primers served in 5'RACE that generated TCR alpha and TCR beta cDNA libraries bearing sample barcodes and UMIs. Via MiXCR, TCRdb re-called the 5' RACE reads, giving one row per CDR3 protein. The repertoire has about 350,000 distinct CDR3 sequences, roughly an eighth of them found once; the top ten carry about a fifth. V usage is TRBV5-1 and J usage is TRBJ2-7; 8 nucleotides align to TRBD2. Specimen: PBMCs or a T cell subset sorted from them (not recorded which). The source is a man aged 18 to 29 who had mild COVID-19 (a few samples of this study predate the infection). Cell type and time point are not known. CDR3 nucleotides: TGCGCCAGCAGCTTGGTTCTTAGCGGGGTCTACGAGCAGTACTTC. This encodes CASSLVLSGVYEQYF.